The 31 T cell receptor beta chains below all came from one sample that was sequenced in a study of monozygotic twins with inflammatory bowel disease. TCRdb derives one entry per CDR3 protein from the 5' RACE reads, leaving out DNA. This sample contains about 330,000 distinct CDR3 sequences. The specimen sequenced was blood. The receptor set was obtained from a human donor with ulcerative colitis or Crohn's disease, or a healthy co-twin of an affected twin (not recorded which).

CDR3 loop: CASSQEGASTEAFF. This rearrangement joins TRBV4-1 to TRBJ1-1; TCRdb returns TRBD1, unconfirmable since there is no DNA. This CDR3 is built from 14 residues. The germline V gene has CDR1 MGHRA and CDR2 YSYEKL.

The chain employs TRBV12-3 or TRBV12-4 and TRBJ1-1; TCRdb designates TRBD1, a call that cannot be tested without DNA. The CDR3 is made up of 14 amino acids. CDR3 residues: CASSSTGSVTEAFF.

The gene calls are TRBV12-3 or TRBV12-4 and TRBJ2-7; TCRdb lists TRBD1, though no DNA is available to test this call. The CDR3 covers 12 residues. The CDR3 is CASSFTGGEQYF.

The rearrangement links TRBV7-8 to TRBJ2-7; TCRdb names TRBD1, which stays unverified in the absence of DNA. CDR1 is SGHVS, CDR2 FQNEAQ, per germline. The CDR3 extends over 14 amino acids. The chain's CDR3 is CASRAQGDAYEQYF.

J is TRBJ1-2 and V is TRBV20-1; the D call from TCRdb, TRBD1, cannot be confirmed without DNA. Per the germline V gene, CDR1 is DFQATT and CDR2 is SNEGSKA (reference sequence). This CDR3 contains 15 residues. CDR3 sequence: CSAGQPERGPYGYTF.

The rearrangement links TRBV9 to TRBJ2-2; TCRdb names TRBD2, which stays unverified in the absence of DNA. This CDR3 is 16 amino acids long. Germline CDR1 reads SGDLS; CDR2 reads YYNGEE. The CDR3 loop reads CASSVAAGGNTGELFF.

This chain joins TRBV10-1 and TRBJ2-2; TCRdb gives TRBD1 as the D gene, but with no DNA this cannot be confirmed. The CDR3 sequence is 14 residues long. CDR1 WNHNN and CDR2 SYGVQD come from the germline V gene (reference sequence). CDR3 loop: CASSRVGGTGELFF.

The gene calls are TRBV11-2 and TRBJ2-2. The CDR3 extends over 14 amino acids. The germline CDR1 and CDR2 sequences are SGHAT and FQNNGV. CDR3: CASSSERYTGELFF.

The chain has TRBV4-1 and TRBJ1-1; TCRdb's D gene call, TRBD1, goes unchecked for lack of DNA. This CDR3 has 14 amino acids. Germline CDR1 MGHRA, CDR2 YSYEKL. Here the CDR3 reads CASSQNRGSTEAFF.

The rearrangement joins TRBV28 to TRBJ2-3; the TCRdb call, TRBD2, lacks DNA for checking. The CDR3 consists of 13 residues. Germline values: CDR1 MDHEN, CDR2 SYDVKM. The CDR3 sequence is CASRRPPTDTQYF.

The chain joins TRBV20-1 to TRBJ2-1; the TRBD2 assignment by TCRdb is unverifiable without DNA. Germline lookup yields CDR1 DFQATT and CDR2 SNEGSKA (reference sequence). The CDR3 is made up of 15 amino acids. This CDR3 reads CSAWGLAGPYNEQFF.

The J gene is TRBJ2-1, the V gene TRBV20-1; TCRdb calls TRBD1, which cannot be checked without DNA. The CDR3 length is 14 residues. The V gene's germline CDR1 is DFQATT and CDR2 SNEGSKA (reference sequence). This chain's CDR3 is CSANVPGQKNEQFF.

V and J are TRBV6-5 and TRBJ1-3. CDR3 length equals 16 residues. Germline CDR1 is MNHEY and CDR2 is SVGAGI. CDR3: CASSYSKQYSGNTIYF.

The rearrangement joins TRBV12-3 or TRBV12-4 to TRBJ1-6; the TCRdb D gene call, TRBD1, has no DNA to confirm it. This CDR3 has 15 amino acids. The CDR3 protein is CASSYYRLNNSPLHF.

V usage is TRBV7-9 and J usage is TRBJ2-1; as DNA is missing, the TRBD1 call by TCRdb cannot be tested. This CDR3 contains 12 residues. From germline, CDR1 is SEHNR and CDR2 FQNEAQ (reference sequence). Here the CDR3 reads CASSAWDRKKFF.

V and J are TRBV7-2 and TRBJ1-4. The CDR3 length is 12 residues. Germline CDR1 SGHTA, CDR2 FQGNSA. The CDR3 protein is CASRGLNEKLFF.

The chain has TRBV14 and TRBJ1-2. The CDR3 runs to 13 residues. Germline V gene lookup returns CDR1 SGHDN and CDR2 FVKESK. This chain's CDR3 is CASSQVRNYGYTF.

The chain combines TRBV19 with TRBJ2-1; no DNA is available, so the TRBD2 call from TCRdb remains unchecked. The CDR3 extends over 15 amino acids. Germline V gives CDR1 LNHDA, CDR2 SQIVND (reference sequence). CDR3 sequence reads: CASSGQGLAGNEQFF.

This chain joins TRBV10-3 and TRBJ2-7. Looked up from germline, CDR1 is ENHRY and CDR2 is SYGVKD. This CDR3 is 13 amino acids long. The CDR3 protein is CAISGVHGDEQYF.

The rearrangement joins TRBV5-1 to TRBJ2-1; TCRdb outputs TRBD1, but without DNA this stays unchecked. The germline CDR1 and CDR2 sequences are SGHRS and YFSETQ. The CDR3 loop spans 14 amino acids. The CDR3 sequence is CASSSSGAHNEQFF. Variable domain in full (rest from reference TRBV5-1 and TRBJ2-1): KAGVTQTPRYLIKTRGQQVTLSCSPISGHRSVSWYQQTPGQGLQFLFEYFSETQRNKGNFPGRFSGRQFSNSRSEMNVSTLELGDSALYLCASSSSGAHNEQFFGPGTRLTVL.

The V gene is TRBV12-3 or TRBV12-4, the J gene TRBJ2-6. There are 16 residues in the CDR3. This CDR3 is CATATHRASGANVLTF.

The chain joins TRBV5-1 to TRBJ2-7. This CDR3 has 15 amino acids. Germline V gene data show CDR1 as SGHRS and CDR2 as YFSETQ. The chain's CDR3 is CASSPGDFSSYEQYF.

V gene TRBV7-9 combines with J gene TRBJ1-2. Germline-derived CDR1 and CDR2 are SEHNR and FQNEAQ (reference sequence). The CDR3 runs 15 residues. This CDR3 reads CASSFSEGPGYGYTF. The whole variable domain, filled in from reference TRBV7-9 and TRBJ1-2, reads DTGVSQNPRHKITKRGQNVTFRCDPISEHNRLYWYRQTLGQGPEFLTYFQNEAQLEKSRLLSDRFSAERPKGSFSTLEIQRTEQGDSAMYLCASSFSEGPGYGYTFGSGTRLTVV.

The J gene is TRBJ2-7, the V gene TRBV7-2; TCRdb selects TRBD2, and the lack of DNA leaves this call unchecked. Germline-derived CDR1 and CDR2 are SGHTA and FQGNSA. CDR3 length: 15 residues. The CDR3 loop reads CASSLGGSGGYEQYF.

This chain's CDR3 is CSARGLAGGYVIETQYF. V usage is TRBV20-1 and J usage is TRBJ2-5; TCRdb's D call, TRBD2, is unchecked because there is no DNA. The CDR3 length is 17 residues. CDR1 and CDR2 from the germline V gene are DFQATT and SNEGSKA (reference sequence).

The J gene is TRBJ1-1, the V gene TRBV5-1. The germline CDR1 and CDR2 sequences are SGHRS and YFSETQ. The CDR3 loop spans 12 amino acids. This chain's CDR3 is CASSLDGFGSFF.

The chain couples TRBV5-6 to TRBJ1-2. Germline V gene sequence: CDR1 SGHDT, CDR2 YYEEEE. The CDR3 length is 13 residues. CDR3 sequence reads: CASRVDRGYGYTF.

The V gene is TRBV13, the J gene TRBJ2-1. The CDR3 loop spans 13 amino acids. Germline CDR1 reads PRHDT; CDR2 reads FYEKMQ (reference sequence). Here the CDR3 reads CASSSSDYNEQFF.

The chain carries TRBV7-8 and TRBJ1-5; lacking DNA, the TRBD1 call made by TCRdb goes unchecked. This CDR3 is built from 14 residues. Germline V gene lookup returns CDR1 SGHVS and CDR2 FQNEAQ. CDR3 residues: CASSLAQGTQPQHF.

This chain links TRBV6-5 with TRBJ1-6; TCRdb's D gene call, TRBD1, goes unchecked for lack of DNA. CDR3 length: 12 amino acids. Germline CDR1 is MNHEY and CDR2 is SVGAGI. CDR3 residues: CASRRQNSPLHF.

J is TRBJ1-2 and V is TRBV5-1; the TRBD1 assignment by TCRdb is unverifiable without DNA. CDR3 length equals 14 residues. Germline V gene data show CDR1 as SGHRS and CDR2 as YFSETQ. The CDR3 reads CASSLANGAGGYTF.